These 26 T cell receptor beta chains came from one sample sequenced in a study of brain T cells in children with intractable seizures. Profiling relied on immunoSEQ multiplex PCR, and the TCRdb table lists in-frame clones only, not all of them. The sample lists approximately 330,000 clones, 85% to 95% occurring once. The sample's time point: blood from clinic visit 5 months post-surgery; TSC patient then seizure free. Specimen: peripheral blood, collected roughly 5 months after surgery. The receptors come from a boy under two years old with tuberous sclerosis and intractable seizures.

This clone occurred once. The genes are TRBV6-6 and TRBJ1-1; 7 nucleotides match TRBD1. The V segment lost 0 bases and the J segment 1 base; nucleotides outside the gene matches: 2. The CDR3 extends over 15 amino acids. The germline V gene has CDR1 MNHNY and CDR2 SVGAGI (reference sequence). The CDR3 sequence is CASSYSDRPNTEAFF. In nucleotides, the CDR3 is TGTGCCAGCAGTTACTCGGACAGGCCGAACACTGAAGCTTTCTTT.

The chain joins TRBV6-5 to TRBJ2-7, with D unclear. Germline V CDR1 and CDR2: MNHEY, SVGAGI. This CDR3 is built from 11 residues. The ends were cut back, 5 bases at V and 5 bases at J, with 7 bases in the middle. The CDR3 region is CASSTGNEQYF. The CDR3, as DNA: TGTGCCAGCAGTACCGGCAACGAGCAGTACTTC.

This sequence joins TRBV6-5 and TRBJ2-2; 7 bases map to TRBD1. The CDR3 extends over 14 amino acids. Germline CDR1 is MNHEY and CDR2 is SVGAGI. V trimming: 6 bases; J trimming: 8 bases; junction bases outside the gene matches: 9. CDR3 bases: TGTGCCAGCAGGACAGGGAGTGGGAAGGGGGAGCTGTTTTTT. Its translation: CASRTGSGKGELFF.

The V call is TRBV4-2, the J call TRBJ1-4, with 7 bases lining up with TRBD1. Trimming at V came to 0 bases and at J to 3 bases, leaving 7 bases not matched to a gene. There are 17 residues in the CDR3. Germline-derived CDR1 and CDR2 are LGHNA and YNFKEQ. This chain's CDR3 is CASSQENQGGANEKLFF. Here the CDR3 DNA reads TGTGCCAGCAGCCAAGAGAATCAGGGGGGGGCTAATGAAAAACTGTTTTTT.

The chain has TRBV5-1 and TRBJ1-2, with D maybe TRBD1 (5 bases). The V and J ends lost 1 base and 2 bases respectively, with 12 bases between them. Germline CDR1 is SGHRS and CDR2 is YFSETQ. This CDR3 contains 15 residues. CDR3 region: CASSLYGGYNYGYTF. The CDR3 DNA is TGCGCCAGCAGCTTGTATGGGGGTTACAACTATGGCTACACCTTC.

The chain has TRBV6-5 and TRBJ2-7; D may be TRBD1 (6 bases). Deletions cut 4 bases from V and 4 bases from J, with 8 bases between. Germline CDR1 is MNHEY and CDR2 is SVGAGI. CDR3 length: 12 amino acids. As DNA, the CDR3 is TGTGCCAGCAGTTTGAGGGGGTACGAGCAGTACTTC. Its protein is CASSLRGYEQYF.

This clone came up once. J is TRBJ2-3 and V is TRBV30, with 8 nucleotides matching TRBD1. The CDR3 contains 14 residues. V trimming: 4 bases; J trimming: 3 bases; junction bases outside the gene matches: 6. Germline loops: CDR1 GTSNPN, CDR2 SVGIG (reference sequence). In nucleotides, the CDR3 is TGTGCCTGGATGAAACAGGGGGGTACAGATACGCAGTATTTT. Amino acids: CAWMKQGGTDTQYF.

The rearrangement joins TRBV4-1 to TRBJ2-2; 15 bases are shared with TRBD2. The junction had 13 bases not matched to a gene; V was cut back by 7 bases and J by 1 base. Germline-derived CDR1 and CDR2 are MGHRA and YSYEKL. This CDR3 contains 20 residues. The CDR3 is CASTPIWTSGRALNTGELFF. CDR3 coding DNA: TGCGCCAGCACACCAATTTGGACTAGCGGGAGGGCCTTGAACACCGGGGAGCTGTTTTTT.

The J gene is TRBJ1-1, the V gene TRBV5-1, with D maybe TRBD1 (5 bases). The V end was cut by 4 bases, the J end by 2 bases, with 12 bases between. The germline V gene has CDR1 SGHRS and CDR2 YFSETQ. The CDR3 consists of 14 residues. CDR3 coding DNA: TGCGCCAGCAGCGTACAGGTCGGAAACACTGAAGCTTTCTTT. This sequence encodes CASSVQVGNTEAFF. The full variable domain, rest sourced from reference TRBV5-1 and TRBJ1-1, is KAGVTQTPRYLIKTRGQQVTLSCSPISGHRSVSWYQQTPGQGLQFLFEYFSETQRNKGNFPGRFSGRQFSNSRSEMNVSTLELGDSALYLCASSVQVGNTEAFFGQGTRLTVV.

The rearrangement joins TRBV7-2 to TRBJ2-3; D might be TRBD2 (5 bases). Trimming removed 6 bases at V and 4 bases at J, with 8 bases between. The CDR3 is made up of 12 amino acids. CDR1 is SGHTA and CDR2 is FQGNSA in the germline V gene. The CDR3 here is CASRLVADTQYF. Here the CDR3 DNA reads TGTGCCAGCAGACTAGTCGCAGATACGCAGTATTTT.

The CDR3 spells CASRLWGSGANVLTF. The CDR3 DNA reads TGTGCCAGCAGGCTCTGGGGCTCTGGGGCCAACGTCCTGACTTTC. The gene calls are TRBV5-6 and TRBJ2-6; no clear D. CDR3 length equals 15 residues. The germline CDR1 and CDR2 sequences are SGHDT and YYEEEE. The V gene lost 5 bases and the J gene lost 0 bases, with 9 bases spanning the gap.

The chain links TRBV5-5 to TRBJ2-1; 10 nucleotides agree with TRBD2. Germline CDR1 SGHKS, CDR2 YYEKEE (reference sequence). J lost 4 bases, V lost 4 bases, and 11 bases had no gene match. The CDR3 totals 17 residues. Here the CDR3 reads CASSPPNSGGPYNEQFF. Here the CDR3 DNA reads TGTGCCAGCAGCCCACCTAATAGCGGGGGGCCGTACAATGAGCAGTTCTTC.

The chain uses TRBV10-3 and TRBJ2-3, with 7 bases identical to TRBD1. The ends lost 2 bases at V and 2 bases at J; junction bases unmatched: 13. The CDR3 runs to 18 residues. Looked up from germline, CDR1 is ENHRY and CDR2 is SYGVKD. CDR3 sequence: CAISEPEVRGQNTDTQYF. The DNA of the CDR3 is TGTGCCATCAGTGAGCCCGAGGTGAGGGGACAGAACACAGATACGCAGTATTTT.

This chain connects TRBV7-9 to TRBJ2-7; D might be TRBD1 (6 bases). This CDR3 has 12 residues. Looked up from germline, CDR1 is SEHNR and CDR2 is FQNEAQ (reference sequence). V gave up 5 bases and J gave up 4 bases, with 9 bases separating them. The CDR3 sequence is CASSLTGYEQYF. Here the CDR3 DNA reads TGTGCCAGCAGCCTAACAGGGTACGAGCAGTACTTC. Combining the CDR3 with reference TRBV7-9 and TRBJ2-7 gives the whole variable domain DTGVSQNPRHKITKRGQNVTFRCDPISEHNRLYWYRQTLGQGPEFLTYFQNEAQLEKSRLLSDRFSAERPKGSFSTLEIQRTEQGDSAMYLCASSLTGYEQYFGPGTRLTVT.

This sequence joins TRBV9 and TRBJ2-2; 7 positions match TRBD1. The length of the CDR3 is 15 residues. CDR1 and CDR2 (germline): SGDLS, YYNGEE. V lost 6 bases to trimming and J lost 1 base; unmatched junction nucleotides: 6. This CDR3 is CASTLTGENTGELFF. CDR3 DNA: TGTGCCAGCACCCTTACAGGGGAGAACACCGGGGAGCTGTTTTTT.

The rearrangement uses TRBV5-5 and TRBJ2-1, with 10 bases matching TRBD2. The CDR3 length is 15 residues. V was pared by 0 bases and J by 12 bases, with 9 bases of the junction left unmatched. CDR1 and CDR2 from the germline V gene are SGHKS and YYEKEE (reference sequence). CDR3 amino acids: CASSLAGVAGGTQFF. CDR3 DNA sequence: TGTGCCAGCAGCTTGGCTGGTGTAGCGGGGGGTACGCAGTTCTTC. The full variable domain, its missing parts supplied by reference TRBV5-5 and TRBJ2-1, is DAGVTQSPTHLIKTRGQQVTLRCSPISGHKSVSWYQQVLGQGPQFIFQYYEKEERGRGNFPDRFSARQFPNYSSELNVNALLLGDSALYLCASSLAGVAGGTQFFGPGTRLTVL.

J is TRBJ1-5 and V is TRBV27; D is unresolved. Trimming removed 1 base from V and 0 bases from J, with 4 bases in between. This CDR3 is 14 amino acids long. In germline, CDR1 is MNHEY, CDR2 SMNVEV (reference sequence). CDR3 nucleotide sequence: TGTGCCAGCAGTTTATTCTATAGCAATCAGCCCCAGCATTTT. It translates to CASSLFYSNQPQHF.

Here the CDR3 reads CASSGEVGSYEQYF. CDR3 DNA: TGTGCCAGCAGCGGGGAGGTTGGCTCCTACGAGCAGTACTTC. The chain has TRBV6-5 and TRBJ2-7, with a tentative D call TRBD2 (6 bases). This CDR3 has 14 amino acids. V lost 6 bases to trimming and J lost 0 bases, with 12 bases between them. Germline CDR1 MNHEY, CDR2 SVGAGI.

V is TRBV25-1 and J is TRBJ1-3, with no clear D. The germline gives CDR1 MGHDK, CDR2 SYGVNS. V gave up 2 bases and J gave up 4 bases, with 18 bases separating them. CDR3 length: 17 residues. The chain's CDR3 is CASSEAGPQGYGNTIYF. The CDR3 DNA reads as TGTGCCAGCAGTGAAGCCGGGCCCCAAGGATACGGAAACACCATATATTTT.

V usage is TRBV4-2 and J usage is TRBJ2-6; TRBD1 agrees at 7 bases. CDR3 length: 15 residues. V dropped 4 bases and J dropped 2; count of bases not matched to a gene: 2. Per the germline V gene, CDR1 is LGHNA and CDR2 is YNFKEQ. CDR3 nucleotides: TGTGCCAGCAGCCCCGACAGGGCTGGGGCCAACGTCCTGACTTTC. Its protein product is CASSPDRAGANVLTF.

This clone was seen once. V and J are TRBV7-3 and TRBJ2-3, with D maybe TRBD1 (7 bases). Germline CDR1 and CDR2: SGHTA and FQGTGA. This CDR3 has 14 amino acids. V was trimmed by 3 bases and J by 4 bases, leaving 11 bases between them. CDR3 nucleotides: TGTGCCAGCAGCTTCCAGGGGGGCGCAGATACGCAGTATTTT. This gives the protein CASSFQGGADTQYF.

This chain connects TRBV5-1 to TRBJ1-4, with 7 bases fitting TRBD1. The ends lost 1 base at V and 4 bases at J; junction bases unmatched: 16. The CDR3 loop spans 19 amino acids. Per germline, CDR1 SGHRS and CDR2 YFSETQ. CDR3 in amino acids: CASSLSDLQGQAYNEKLFF. As DNA, the CDR3 is TGCGCCAGCAGCTTGTCAGACCTACAAGGACAGGCCTATAATGAAAAACTGTTTTTT. The complete variable domain, with remaining parts taken from reference TRBV5-1 and TRBJ1-4, reads KAGVTQTPRYLIKTRGQQVTLSCSPISGHRSVSWYQQTPGQGLQFLFEYFSETQRNKGNFPGRFSGRQFSNSRSEMNVSTLELGDSALYLCASSLSDLQGQAYNEKLFFGSGTQLSVL.

The chain uses TRBV4-1 and TRBJ2-1, with 9 bases matching TRBD1. Germline CDR1 is MGHRA and CDR2 is YSYEKL. V trimming: 3 bases; J trimming: 6 bases; junction bases outside the gene matches: 15. The length of the CDR3 is 18 residues. DNA for the CDR3: TGCGCCAGCAGCCATATATCTCCAGGACAGGGGTCACCCAATGAGCAGTTCTTC. Its translation is CASSHISPGQGSPNEQFF.

The chain has TRBV19 and TRBJ1-5; 8 bases agree with TRBD1. Germline loops: CDR1 LNHDA, CDR2 SQIVND (reference sequence). This CDR3 has 14 residues. The ends lost 3 bases at V and 6 bases at J; junction bases unmatched: 4. CDR3 protein: CASSIDRGGQPQHF. As DNA, the CDR3 is TGTGCCAGTAGTATCGACAGGGGCGGTCAGCCCCAGCATTTT.

V and J are TRBV11-3 and TRBJ2-2, with D perhaps TRBD1 (5 bases). CDR3 size: 16 residues. The germline CDR1 and CDR2 sequences are SGHNT and YENEEA. Trimming removed 5 bases at V and 6 bases at J, with 19 bases between. CDR3 region: CASSKDDWGGPGELFF. CDR3 sequence (DNA): TGTGCCAGCAGCAAAGATGACTGGGGCGGCCCCGGGGAGCTGTTTTTT.

The V and J genes are TRBV5-4 and TRBJ1-4, with TRBD1 matching 7 bases. This CDR3 is 15 amino acids long. Trimming took 4 bases from V and 0 from J; bases not matched to a gene: 3. Germline values: CDR1 SGHNT, CDR2 YYREEE (reference sequence). CDR3 sequence reads: CASSGGTATNEKLFF. The CDR3 bases are TGTGCCAGCAGCGGCGGGACAGCAACTAATGAAAAACTGTTTTTT.